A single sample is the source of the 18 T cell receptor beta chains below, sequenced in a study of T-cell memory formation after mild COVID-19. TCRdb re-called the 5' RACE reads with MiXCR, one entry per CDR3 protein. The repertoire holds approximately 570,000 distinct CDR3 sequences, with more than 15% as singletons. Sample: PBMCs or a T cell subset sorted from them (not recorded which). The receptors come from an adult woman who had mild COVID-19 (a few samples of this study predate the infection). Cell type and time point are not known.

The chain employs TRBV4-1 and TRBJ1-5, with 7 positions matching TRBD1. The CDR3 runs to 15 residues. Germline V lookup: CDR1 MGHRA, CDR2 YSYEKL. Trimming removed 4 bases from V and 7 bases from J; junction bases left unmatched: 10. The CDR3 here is CASSPVGRGEQPQHF. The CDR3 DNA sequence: TGCGCCAGCAGCCCCGTCGGCAGGGGGGAACAGCCCCAGCATTTT.

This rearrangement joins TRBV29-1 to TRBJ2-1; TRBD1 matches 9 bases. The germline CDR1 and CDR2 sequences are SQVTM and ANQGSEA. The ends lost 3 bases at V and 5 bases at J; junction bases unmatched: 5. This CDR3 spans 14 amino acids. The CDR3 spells CSVEEQGADNEQFF. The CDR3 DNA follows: TGCAGCGTTGAGGAACAGGGGGCCGACAATGAGCAGTTCTTC.

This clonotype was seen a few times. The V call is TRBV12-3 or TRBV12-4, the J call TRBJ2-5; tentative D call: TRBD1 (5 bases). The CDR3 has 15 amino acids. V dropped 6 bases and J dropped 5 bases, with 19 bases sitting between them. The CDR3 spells CASSRETASGETQYF. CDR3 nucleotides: TGTGCCAGCAGCAGAGAGACAGCCTCCGGGGAGACCCAGTACTTC.

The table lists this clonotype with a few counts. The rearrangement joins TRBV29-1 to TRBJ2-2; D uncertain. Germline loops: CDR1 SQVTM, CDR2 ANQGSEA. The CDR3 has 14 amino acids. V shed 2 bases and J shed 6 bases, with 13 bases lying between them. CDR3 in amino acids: CSVELFGVPGELFF. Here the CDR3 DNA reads TGCAGCGTTGAACTTTTCGGCGTCCCCGGGGAGCTGTTTTTT.

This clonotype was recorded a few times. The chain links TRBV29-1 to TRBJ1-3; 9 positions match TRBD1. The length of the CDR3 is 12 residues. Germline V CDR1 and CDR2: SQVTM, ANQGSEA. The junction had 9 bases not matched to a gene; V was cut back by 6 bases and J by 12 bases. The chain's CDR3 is CSVRDRDSIIYF. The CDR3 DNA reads TGCAGCGTCCGGGACAGGGACAGTATCATATATTTT.

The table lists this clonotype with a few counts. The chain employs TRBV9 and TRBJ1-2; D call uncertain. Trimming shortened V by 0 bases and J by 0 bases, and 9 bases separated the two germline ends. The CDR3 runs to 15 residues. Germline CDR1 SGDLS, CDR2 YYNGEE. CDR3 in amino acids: CASSVVGTANYGYTF. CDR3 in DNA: TGTGCCAGCAGCGTAGTTGGTACGGCTAACTATGGCTACACCTTC.

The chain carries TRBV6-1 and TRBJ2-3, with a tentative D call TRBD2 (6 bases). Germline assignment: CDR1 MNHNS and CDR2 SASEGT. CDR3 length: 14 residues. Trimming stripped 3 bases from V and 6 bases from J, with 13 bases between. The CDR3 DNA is TGTGCCAGCAGTGAGCAGCGGGCTCAGGATACGCAGTATTTT. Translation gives CASSEQRAQDTQYF.

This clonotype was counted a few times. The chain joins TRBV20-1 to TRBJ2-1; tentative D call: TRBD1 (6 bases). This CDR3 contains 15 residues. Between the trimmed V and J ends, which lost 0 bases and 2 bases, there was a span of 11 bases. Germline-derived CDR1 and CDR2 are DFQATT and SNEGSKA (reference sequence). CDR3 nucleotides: TGCAGTGCTAGAGACACAGGGCTGACCTACAATGAGCAGTTCTTC. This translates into CSARDTGLTYNEQFF.

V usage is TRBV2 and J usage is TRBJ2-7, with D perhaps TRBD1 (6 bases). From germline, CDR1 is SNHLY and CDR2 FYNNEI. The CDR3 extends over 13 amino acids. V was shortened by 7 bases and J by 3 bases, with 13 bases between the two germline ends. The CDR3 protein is CASTPDRFYEQYF. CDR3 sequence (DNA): TGTGCCAGCACTCCCGACAGGTTCTACGAGCAGTACTTC.

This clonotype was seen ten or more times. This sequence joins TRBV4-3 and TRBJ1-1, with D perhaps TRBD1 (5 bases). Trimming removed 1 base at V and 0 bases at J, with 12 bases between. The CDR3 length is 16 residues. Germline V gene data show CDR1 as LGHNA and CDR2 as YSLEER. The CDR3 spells CASSQGSGLLNTEAFF. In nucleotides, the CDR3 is TGCGCCAGCAGCCAAGGTTCAGGGCTCTTGAACACTGAAGCTTTCTTT.

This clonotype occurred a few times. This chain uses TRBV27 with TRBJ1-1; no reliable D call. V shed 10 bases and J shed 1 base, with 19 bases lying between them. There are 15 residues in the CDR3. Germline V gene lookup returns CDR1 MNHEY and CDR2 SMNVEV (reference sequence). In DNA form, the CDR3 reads TGTGCCACGTCCATACATAGTGCCCAGAACACTGAAGCTTTCTTT. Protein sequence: CATSIHSAQNTEAFF.

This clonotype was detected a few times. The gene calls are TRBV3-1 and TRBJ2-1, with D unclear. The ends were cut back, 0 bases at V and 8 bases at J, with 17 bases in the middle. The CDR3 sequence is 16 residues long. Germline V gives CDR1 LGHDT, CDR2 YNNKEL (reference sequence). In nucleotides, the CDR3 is TGTGCCAGCAGCCAAGATGCCCGGCCCGAGTCCGATGAGCAGTTCTTC. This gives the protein CASSQDARPESDEQFF.

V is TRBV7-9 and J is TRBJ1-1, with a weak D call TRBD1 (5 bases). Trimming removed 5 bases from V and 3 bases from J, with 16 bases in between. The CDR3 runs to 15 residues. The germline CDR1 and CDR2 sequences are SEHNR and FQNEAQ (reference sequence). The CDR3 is CASSPGGAQDTEAFF. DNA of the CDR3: TGTGCCAGCAGCCCCGGGGGAGCCCAGGACACTGAAGCTTTCTTT. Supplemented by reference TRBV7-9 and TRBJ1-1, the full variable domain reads DTGVSQNPRHKITKRGQNVTFRCDPISEHNRLYWYRQTLGQGPEFLTYFQNEAQLEKSRLLSDRFSAERPKGSFSTLEIQRTEQGDSAMYLCASSPGGAQDTEAFFGQGTRLTVV.

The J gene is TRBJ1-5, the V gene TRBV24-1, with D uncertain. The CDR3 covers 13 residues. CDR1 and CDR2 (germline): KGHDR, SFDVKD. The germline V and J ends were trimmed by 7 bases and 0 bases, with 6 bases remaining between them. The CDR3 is CATSAISNQPQHF. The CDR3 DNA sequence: TGTGCCACCAGCGCCATTAGCAATCAGCCCCAGCATTTT.

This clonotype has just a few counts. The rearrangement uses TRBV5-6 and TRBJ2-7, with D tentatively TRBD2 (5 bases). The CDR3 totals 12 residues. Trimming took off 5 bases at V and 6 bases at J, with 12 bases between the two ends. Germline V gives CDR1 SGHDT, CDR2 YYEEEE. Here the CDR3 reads CASSIVRGEQYF. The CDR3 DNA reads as TGTGCCAGCAGTATTGTCCGGGGCGAGCAGTACTTC.

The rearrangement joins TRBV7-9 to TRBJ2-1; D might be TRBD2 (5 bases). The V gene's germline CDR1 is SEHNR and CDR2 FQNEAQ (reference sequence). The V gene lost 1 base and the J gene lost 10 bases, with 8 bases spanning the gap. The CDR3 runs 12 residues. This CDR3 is CASSLVDYEQFF. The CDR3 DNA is TGTGCCAGCAGCTTAGTAGACTACGAGCAGTTCTTC.

CDR3 in amino acids: CASSHADRDLNEQYF. CDR3 bases: TGTGCCAGCAGCCACGCCGACAGGGATCTGAACGAGCAGTACTTC. The V and J genes are TRBV7-9 and TRBJ2-7; 7 positions agree with TRBD1. V shed 5 bases, J shed 5 bases, and the junction held 12 bases outside the gene matches. The CDR3 is 15 amino acids. The germline V gene has CDR1 SEHNR and CDR2 FQNEAQ (reference sequence).

The DNA of the CDR3 is TGTGCCAGCAGTGAACTAGGGGACTACGAGCAGTACTTC. It yields the protein CASSELGDYEQYF. The chain couples TRBV25-1 to TRBJ2-7; D is perhaps TRBD1 (5 bases). Trimming took off 2 bases at V and 3 bases at J, with 8 bases between the two ends. The CDR3 is 13 residues long. The germline V gene encodes CDR1 MGHDK and CDR2 SYGVNS.